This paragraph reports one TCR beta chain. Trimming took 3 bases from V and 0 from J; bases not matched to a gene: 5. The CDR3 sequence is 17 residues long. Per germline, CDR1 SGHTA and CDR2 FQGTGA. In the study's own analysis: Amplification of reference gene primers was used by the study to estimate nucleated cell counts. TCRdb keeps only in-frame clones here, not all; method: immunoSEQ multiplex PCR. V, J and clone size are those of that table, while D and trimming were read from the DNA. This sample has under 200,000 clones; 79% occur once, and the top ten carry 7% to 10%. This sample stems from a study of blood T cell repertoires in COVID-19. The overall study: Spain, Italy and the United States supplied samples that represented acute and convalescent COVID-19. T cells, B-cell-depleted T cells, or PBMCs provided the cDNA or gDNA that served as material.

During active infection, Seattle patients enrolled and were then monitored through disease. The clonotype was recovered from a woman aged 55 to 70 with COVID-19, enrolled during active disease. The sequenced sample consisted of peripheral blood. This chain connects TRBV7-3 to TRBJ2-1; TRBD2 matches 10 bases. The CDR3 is CASSLMASGSSYNEQFF. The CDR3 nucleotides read TGTGCCAGCAGCTTGATGGCTAGCGGGAGCTCCTACAATGAGCAGTTCTTC. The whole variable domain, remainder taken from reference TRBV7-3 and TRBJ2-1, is GAGVSQTPSNKVTEKGKYVELRCDPISGHTALYWYRQSLGQGPEFLIYFQGTGAADDSGLPNDRFFAVRPEGSVSTLKIQRTERGDSAVYLCASSLMASGSSYNEQFFGPGTRLTVL.